This T cell receptor (beta chain) was retrieved from a study of blood T cell repertoires in COVID-19. Overall study context: The samples span acute and convalescent COVID-19 from the United States, Italy and Spain. T cells, B-cell-depleted T cells, or PBMCs provided the cDNA or gDNA that served as material.

How the authors handled the data: For nucleated cells, counts were estimated from reference gene primer amplification. Libraries were prepared by immunoSEQ multiplex PCR; TCRdb keeps only in-frame clonotypes and omits some of them. V and J calls and clone size are given by that table; D and trimming were obtained from the DNA. Among 400,000 to 450,000 clones, roughly 88% were seen once, and the ten largest hold approximately 1.5%. This clone was observed a handful of times. The length of the CDR3 is 15 residues. V gave up 1 base and J gave up 4 bases, with 12 bases separating them. Germline-derived CDR1 and CDR2 are SGHRS and YFSETQ.

Sequencing input: peripheral blood. The clonotype originates from a woman in her twenties or thirties with active or convalescent COVID-19. The rearrangement joins TRBV5-1 to TRBJ2-1; a possible D gene is TRBD1 (5 bases). CDR3 in DNA: TGCGCCAGCAGCTTGTATTTGACAGCGTACAATGAGCAGTTCTTC. This codes for CASSLYLTAYNEQFF. The entire variable domain, with the rest obtained from reference TRBV5-1 and TRBJ2-1, is as follows: KAGVTQTPRYLIKTRGQQVTLSCSPISGHRSVSWYQQTPGQGLQFLFEYFSETQRNKGNFPGRFSGRQFSNSRSEMNVSTLELGDSALYLCASSLYLTAYNEQFFGPGTRLTVL.